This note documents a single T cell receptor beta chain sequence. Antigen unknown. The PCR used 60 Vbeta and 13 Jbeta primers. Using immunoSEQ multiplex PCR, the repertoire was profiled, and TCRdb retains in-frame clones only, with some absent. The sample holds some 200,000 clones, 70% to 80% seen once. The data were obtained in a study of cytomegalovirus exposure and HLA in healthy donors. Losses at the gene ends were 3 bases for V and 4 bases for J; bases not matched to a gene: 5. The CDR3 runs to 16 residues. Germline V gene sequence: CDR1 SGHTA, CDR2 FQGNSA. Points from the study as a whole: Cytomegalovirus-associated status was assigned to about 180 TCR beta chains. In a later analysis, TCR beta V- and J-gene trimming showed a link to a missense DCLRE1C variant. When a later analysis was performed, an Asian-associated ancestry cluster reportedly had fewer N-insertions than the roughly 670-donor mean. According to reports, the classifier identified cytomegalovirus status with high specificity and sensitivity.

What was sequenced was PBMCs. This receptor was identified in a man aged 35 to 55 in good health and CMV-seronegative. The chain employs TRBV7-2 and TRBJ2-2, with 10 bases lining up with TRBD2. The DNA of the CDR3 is TGTGCCAGCAGCTTTCTAGCGGGGGCCGCCACCGGGGAGCTGTTTTTT. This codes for CASSFLAGAATGELFF.